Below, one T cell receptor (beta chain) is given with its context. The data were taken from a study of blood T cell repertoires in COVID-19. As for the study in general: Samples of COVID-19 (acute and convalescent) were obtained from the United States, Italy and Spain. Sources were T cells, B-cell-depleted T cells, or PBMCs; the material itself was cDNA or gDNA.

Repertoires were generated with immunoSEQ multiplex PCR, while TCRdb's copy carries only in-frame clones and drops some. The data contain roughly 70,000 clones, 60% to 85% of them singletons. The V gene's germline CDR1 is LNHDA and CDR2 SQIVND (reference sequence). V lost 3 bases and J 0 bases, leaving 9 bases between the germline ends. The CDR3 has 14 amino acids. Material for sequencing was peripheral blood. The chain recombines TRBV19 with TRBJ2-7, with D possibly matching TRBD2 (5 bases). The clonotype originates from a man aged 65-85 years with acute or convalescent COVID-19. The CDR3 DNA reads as TGTGCCAGTAGTATCGCGGGTTCCTCCTACGAGCAGTACTTC. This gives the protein CASSIAGSSYEQYF.